This TCR beta chain is drawn from a study of yellow fever vaccine responses in identical twins (dated by TCRdb to 2016 to 2018). Study-level background: In the study, vaccine-responding T cell clones were precisely tracked in identical twins.

V trim: 3 bases; J trim: 0 bases; unmatched bases: 10. CDR3 length: 18 amino acids, cysteine to phenylalanine. The only DNA kept is the CDR3, 54 bases in frame from the first base. Library construction relied on RT-PCR. TCRdb records Illumina HiSeq 2500 as the sequencer. TCRdb redid the processing of the public reads, applying fastp at Q25 and MiXCR, and retained in-frame beta chains. Rows matching on CDR3 protein sequence are summarized as one entry with the most common DNA and genes. The sample table lists roughly 2,000 distinct CDR3 sequences, 82% of them with a count of one. Of the sample, approximately 6.3% is held by the ten largest clones. This clonotype was observed a handful of times. Its antigen remains undetermined. No clone much larger than this one lies a single base away; base qualities are absent. General study outcomes and caveats: According to the authors, in identical twins the way T cells responded to vaccination appeared partly convergent and partly personalized.

The sample was T cells from blood (PBMCs), unsorted or a sorted subset (not recorded which), taken before or after yellow fever vaccination (not recorded which). Recombination connected TRBV23-1 to TRBJ1-5, with 8 junctional bases fitting TRBD1. TRBV23-1 is designated an ORF whose function remains uncertain. The TCR comes from a woman between 18 and 29 years old who received the yellow fever vaccine. Donor details come from another sample of the same person, matched by shared clones. The nucleotide sequence is TGCGCCAGCAGTCAGTCAGGGGGCGGGGGATTTAGCAATCAGCCCCAGCATTTT. This yields the protein CASSQSGGGGFSNQPQHF.